Following are 17 T cell receptor beta chains from one sample sequenced in a study of shared T cell receptors in the human thymus. Data came from immunoSEQ multiplex PCR; TCRdb stores just in-frame clones and leaves some out. The table includes 550,000 to 800,000 clones, 70% to 90% detected once. The sample was also reused in another study, on human thymus T cells.

The sequenced sample was thymocytes. These receptors were collected from a girl under three years old with a congenital heart defect.

This chain uses TRBV6-5 with TRBJ2-1; 7 bases agree with TRBD1. The CDR3 loop spans 15 amino acids. J was trimmed by 4 bases and V by 6 bases; bases with no gene match: 9. Germline V gives CDR1 MNHEY, CDR2 SVGAGI. CDR3 sequence: CASREQGWPYNEQFF. The CDR3 DNA is TGTGCCAGCAGGGAACAGGGGTGGCCGTACAATGAGCAGTTCTTC.

The gene calls are TRBV27 and TRBJ1-1; no definite D call. The germline V gene encodes CDR1 MNHEY and CDR2 SMNVEV (reference sequence). The V and J ends lost 6 bases and 1 base respectively, with 24 bases between them. The CDR3 extends over 18 amino acids. CDR3 in DNA: TGTGCCAGCAGCCCCCCGTGGCCGCAAAAGAGGGAGAACACTGAAGCTTTCTTT. Its protein product is CASSPPWPQKRENTEAFF.

The rearrangement links TRBV27 to TRBJ1-5, with TRBD1 as a possible D gene (5 bases). This CDR3 has 19 residues. V dropped 7 bases and J dropped 3 bases, with 28 bases sitting between them. The germline gives CDR1 MNHEY, CDR2 SMNVEV (reference sequence). CDR3 sequence: CASKPGGSRNRKTNQPQHF. The CDR3 nucleotides are TGTGCCAGCAAACCCGGGGGATCTCGAAACAGGAAAACCAATCAGCCCCAGCATTTT.

The genes are TRBV6-5 and TRBJ1-1; 11 bases map to TRBD1. The CDR3 runs 15 residues. V lost 5 bases to trimming and J lost 3 bases; unmatched junction nucleotides: 5. Germline lookup yields CDR1 MNHEY and CDR2 SVGAGI. This CDR3 reads CASSTRTGGDTEAFF. For the CDR3, the DNA is TGTGCCAGCAGTACGCGGACAGGGGGCGACACTGAAGCTTTCTTT.

The chain couples TRBV29-1 to TRBJ2-5; 10 bases map to TRBD1. V was pared by 7 bases and J by 2 bases, with 7 bases of the junction left unmatched. Germline V gives CDR1 SQVTM, CDR2 ANQGSEA. The CDR3 consists of 14 residues. The CDR3 protein is CSAGTGERQETQYF. The CDR3 DNA is TGCAGCGCCGGGACAGGGGAAAGACAAGAGACCCAGTACTTC. Using reference TRBV29-1 and TRBJ2-5 for the parts outside the CDR3, the full variable domain is SAVISQKPSRDICQRGTSLTIQCQVDSQVTMMFWYRQQPGQSLTLIATANQGSEATYESGFVIDKFPISRPNLTFSTLTVSNMSPEDSSIYLCSAGTGERQETQYFGPGTRLLVL.

The chain links TRBV19 to TRBJ1-2; TRBD1 might be the D (5 bases). Trimming shortened V by 3 bases and J by 3 bases, and 11 bases separated the two germline ends. CDR1 LNHDA and CDR2 SQIVND come from the germline V gene (reference sequence). The CDR3 runs 14 residues. CDR3 nucleotide sequence: TGTGCCAGTAGTATTGACAGCCTTTACTATGGCTACACCTTC. It translates to CASSIDSLYYGYTF.

The chain links TRBV5-4 to TRBJ2-7; possible D gene TRBD1, 6 bases. The V gene lost 2 bases and the J gene lost 1 base, with 22 bases spanning the gap. In germline, CDR1 is SGHNT, CDR2 YYREEE (reference sequence). This CDR3 has 18 amino acids. This CDR3 is CASSFITGPTRRSYEQYF. CDR3 sequence (DNA): TGTGCCAGCAGCTTTATTACAGGGCCGACACGAAGGTCCTACGAGCAGTACTTC.

The genes are TRBV27 and TRBJ1-2; the D is unclear. The V gene lost 2 bases and the J gene lost 0 bases, with 7 bases spanning the gap. The CDR3 has 14 amino acids. Germline V gives CDR1 MNHEY, CDR2 SMNVEV (reference sequence). This CDR3 reads CASSLTSANYGYTF. Here the CDR3 DNA reads TGTGCCAGCAGTTTAACCAGCGCTAACTATGGCTACACCTTC.

CDR3 in DNA: TGTGCCAGCAGTGACAGGGGGTATAGCAATCAGCCCCAGCATTTT. This gives the protein CASSDRGYSNQPQHF. The chain couples TRBV25-1 to TRBJ1-5; TRBD1 matches at 7 bases. CDR1 and CDR2 (germline): MGHDK, SYGVNS. Unmatched junction bases numbered 2, after V lost 3 bases and J lost 0 bases. The CDR3 spans 15 residues.

V is TRBV27 and J is TRBJ1-4; TRBD1 might be the D (5 bases). Germline values: CDR1 MNHEY, CDR2 SMNVEV (reference sequence). This CDR3 region has 15 residues. Trimming took off 2 bases at V and 8 bases at J, with 15 bases between the two ends. CDR3 amino acids: CASSLGRASGEKLFF. CDR3 nucleotides: TGTGCCAGCAGTTTAGGCAGGGCTTCAGGAGAAAAACTGTTTTTT.

This clone was seen a single time. V usage is TRBV4-1 and J usage is TRBJ1-2; D gene ambiguous. The CDR3 is 16 residues long. V dropped 4 bases and J dropped 4 bases, with 19 bases sitting between them. Germline V gives CDR1 MGHRA, CDR2 YSYEKL. The CDR3 spells CASSPREARTSYGYTF. The CDR3 coding sequence is TGCGCCAGCAGCCCCAGAGAGGCCAGAACCAGCTATGGCTACACCTTC.

This clone was found once. This chain uses TRBV6-1 with TRBJ1-3; unclear D gene. The germline gives CDR1 MNHNS, CDR2 SASEGT. Trimming cost V 2 bases and J 4 bases, with 15 bases left between them. There are 16 residues in the CDR3. Here the CDR3 DNA reads TGTGCCAGCAGTGAATGGTGGGCACGAACCGGAAACACCATATATTTT. This translates into CASSEWWARTGNTIYF.

The chain has TRBV6-1 and TRBJ2-1; 9 bases fit TRBD2. The V gene end was trimmed by 5 bases and the J gene end by 8 bases; junction bases not matched to a gene: 4. The CDR3 sequence is 13 residues long. Germline V gene sequence: CDR1 MNHNS, CDR2 SASEGT. CDR3 region: CASSKGLAHEQFF. The CDR3 bases are TGTGCCAGCAGTAAGGGACTAGCCCATGAGCAGTTCTTC.

The J gene is TRBJ1-1, the V gene TRBV14, with TRBD1 matching 7 bases. V dropped 0 bases and J dropped 6; count of bases not matched to a gene: 4. CDR3 length: 14 residues. Germline values: CDR1 SGHDN, CDR2 FVKESK. CDR3 amino acids: CASSQEAGTAEAFF. In DNA, the CDR3 is TGTGCCAGCAGCCAAGAAGCCGGGACAGCTGAAGCTTTCTTT.

This clone is a singleton in its sample. Mismatch with germline at one junction end may stem from a read error. The rearrangement joins TRBV18 to TRBJ2-3; possibly TRBD2 for D (5 bases). The CDR3 is made up of 14 amino acids. Per germline, CDR1 KGHSH and CDR2 LQKENI. The CDR3 here is CASSPSTLGDMQYF. CDR3 nucleotide sequence: TGTGCCAGCTCACCGTCGACACTAGGAGATATGCAGTATTTT.

The rearrangement links TRBV6-1 to TRBJ1-2, with 8 nucleotides matching TRBD1. The CDR3 covers 13 residues. Germline CDR1 is MNHNS and CDR2 is SASEGT. V lost 3 bases, J lost 6 bases, and 3 bases stayed unmatched. CDR3 region: CASSDDRGNGYTF. The CDR3 coding sequence is TGTGCCAGCAGTGACGACAGGGGCAATGGCTACACCTTC.

CDR3 sequence reads: CASSQVPTQGYGYTF. The CDR3 nucleotides are TGCGCCAGCAGCCAAGTTCCTACGCAGGGATATGGCTACACCTTC. The V gene is TRBV4-1, the J gene TRBJ1-2; tentative D call: TRBD1 (5 bases). Trimming removed 1 base from V and 5 bases from J, with 14 bases in between. This CDR3 region has 15 residues. Germline-derived CDR1 and CDR2 are MGHRA and YSYEKL.